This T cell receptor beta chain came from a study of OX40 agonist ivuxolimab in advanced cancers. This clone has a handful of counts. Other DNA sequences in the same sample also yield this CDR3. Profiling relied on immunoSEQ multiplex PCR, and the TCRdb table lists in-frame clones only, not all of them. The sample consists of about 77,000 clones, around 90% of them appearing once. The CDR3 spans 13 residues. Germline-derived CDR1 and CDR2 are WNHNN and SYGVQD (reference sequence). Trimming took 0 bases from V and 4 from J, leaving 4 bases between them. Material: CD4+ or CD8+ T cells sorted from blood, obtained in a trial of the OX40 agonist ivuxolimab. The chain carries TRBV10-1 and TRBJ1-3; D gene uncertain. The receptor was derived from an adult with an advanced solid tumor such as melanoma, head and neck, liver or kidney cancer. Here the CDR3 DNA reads TGCGCCAGCAGTGAGTCGAAAGGAAACACCATATATTTT. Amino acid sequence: CASSESKGNTIYF.